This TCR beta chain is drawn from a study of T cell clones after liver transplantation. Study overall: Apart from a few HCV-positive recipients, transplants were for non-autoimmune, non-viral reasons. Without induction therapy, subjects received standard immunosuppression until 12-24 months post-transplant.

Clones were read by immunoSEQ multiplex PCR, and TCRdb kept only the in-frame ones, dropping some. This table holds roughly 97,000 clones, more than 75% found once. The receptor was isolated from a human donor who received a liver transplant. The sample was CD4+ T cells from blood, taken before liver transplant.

CDR3 in amino acids: CASSLGAGLEAVDTQYF. Here the CDR3 DNA reads TGTGCCAGCAGCTTAGGTGCTGGACTAGAAGCAGTCGATACGCAGTATTTT. The rearrangement uses TRBV7-6 and TRBJ2-3, with 7 positions matching TRBD2. Germline loops: CDR1 SGHVS, CDR2 FNYEAQ. The CDR3 extends over 17 amino acids. Trimming at V came to 1 base and at J to 6 bases, leaving 13 bases not matched to a gene.